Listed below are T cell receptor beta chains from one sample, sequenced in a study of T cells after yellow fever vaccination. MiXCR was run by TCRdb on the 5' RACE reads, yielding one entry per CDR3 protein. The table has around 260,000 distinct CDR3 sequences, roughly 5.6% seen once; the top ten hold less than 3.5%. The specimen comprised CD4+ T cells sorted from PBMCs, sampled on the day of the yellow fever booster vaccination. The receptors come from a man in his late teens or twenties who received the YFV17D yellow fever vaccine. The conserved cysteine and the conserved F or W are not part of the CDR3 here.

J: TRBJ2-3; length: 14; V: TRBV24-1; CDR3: ATSDSGGPGTDTQY
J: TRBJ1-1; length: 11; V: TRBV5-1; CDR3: ASSWGLNTEAF
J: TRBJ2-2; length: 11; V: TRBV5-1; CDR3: ASSLTETGELF
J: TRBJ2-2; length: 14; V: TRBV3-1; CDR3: ASSPDGQGAGGELF
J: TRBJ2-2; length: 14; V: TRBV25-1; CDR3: ASSVRGHQNTGELF
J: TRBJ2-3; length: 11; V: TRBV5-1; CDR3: ASSLAAGDTQY
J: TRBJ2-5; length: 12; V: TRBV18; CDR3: ASSRAGIQETQY
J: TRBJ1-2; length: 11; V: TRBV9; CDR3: ASSPPGGDGYT
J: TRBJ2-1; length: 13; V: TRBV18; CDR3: ASSPVGGLKEEQF
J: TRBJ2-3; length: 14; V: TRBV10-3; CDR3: AISQTSGVGPDTQY
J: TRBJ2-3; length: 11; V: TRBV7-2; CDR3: ASSLAILDTQY
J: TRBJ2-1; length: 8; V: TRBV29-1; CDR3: SSRTNEQF
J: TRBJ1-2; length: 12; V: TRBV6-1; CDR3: ASSEGAGSGGYT
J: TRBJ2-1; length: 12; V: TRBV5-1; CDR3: ASSFGTAYNEQF
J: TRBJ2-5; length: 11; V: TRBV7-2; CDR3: ASSSWEAETQY
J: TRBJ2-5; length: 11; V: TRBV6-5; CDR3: ASSRPGAQTQY